These T cell receptor beta chains were read from a single sample in a study of blood T cells in healthy people across ages. In TCRdb, the 5' RACE reads were re-called with MiXCR into one record per CDR3 protein. The data contain about 650,000 distinct CDR3 sequences, approximately 29% of them singletons. Sequencing was done on a sample of blood. All receptors derive from a woman of 80 years or more in good health. Both conserved end residues are part of each CDR3. The order of the fields is clone size, D gene, V gene, CDR3 length, J gene, CDR3 protein, CDR3 DNA. The D gene is left open where the match is weak. Size is omitted from some rows. Given values are once, few, many or a class for expanded clones.

clone_size: many; d_call: TRBD2; v_call: TRBV7-2; cdr3_length: 18; j_call: TRBJ2-3; cdr3_aa: CASSPRPVTSGGVDTQYF; cdr3_nt: TGTGCCAGCAGCCCCCGTCCGGTGACTAGCGGGGGGGTGGATACGCAGTATTTT
clone_size: NA; d_call: NA; v_call: TRBV7-2; cdr3_length: 13; j_call: TRBJ1-2; cdr3_aa: CASNLASSYGYTF; cdr3_nt: TGTGCCAGCAACTTAGCCAGCAGCTATGGCTACACCTTC
clone_size: many; d_call: TRBD2; v_call: TRBV20-1; cdr3_length: 17; j_call: TRBJ2-3; cdr3_aa: CSARVGTSGSGTDTQYF; cdr3_nt: TGCAGTGCTAGAGTGGGGACTAGCGGGTCCGGCACAGATACGCAGTATTTT
clone_size: NA; d_call: NA; v_call: TRBV6-5; cdr3_length: 15; j_call: TRBJ2-3; cdr3_aa: CASSYSRVRTDTQYF; cdr3_nt: TGTGCCAGCAGTTACTCGAGGGTCCGCACAGATACGCAGTATTTT
clone_size: NA; d_call: NA; v_call: TRBV7-9; cdr3_length: 15; j_call: TRBJ1-2; cdr3_aa: CASSLVAASNYGYTF; cdr3_nt: TGTGCCAGCAGCTTAGTAGCAGCCTCTAACTATGGCTACACCTTC
clone_size: many; d_call: TRBD2; v_call: TRBV7-2; cdr3_length: 17; j_call: TRBJ2-3; cdr3_aa: CASSRGLAGARTDTQYF; cdr3_nt: TGTGCCAGCAGCAGAGGACTAGCGGGGGCCCGCACAGATACGCAGTATTTT
clone_size: NA; d_call: TRBD2; v_call: TRBV10-3; cdr3_length: 15; j_call: TRBJ2-7; cdr3_aa: CAISERVGGPYEQYF; cdr3_nt: TGTGCCATCAGTGAGAGGGTGGGAGGGCCGTACGAGCAGTACTTC
clone_size: NA; d_call: NA; v_call: TRBV20-1; cdr3_length: 12; j_call: TRBJ2-1; cdr3_aa: CSASTGDNEQFF; cdr3_nt: TGCAGTGCGTCAACGGGGGACAATGAGCAGTTCTTC
clone_size: few; d_call: NA; v_call: TRBV6-6; cdr3_length: 14; j_call: TRBJ1-1; cdr3_aa: CASIPEGRNTEAFF; cdr3_nt: TGTGCCAGCATCCCCGAGGGCAGGAACACTGAAGCTTTCTTT
clone_size: many; d_call: NA; v_call: TRBV24-1; cdr3_length: 14; j_call: TRBJ1-6; cdr3_aa: CATIRGPDNSPLHF; cdr3_nt: TGTGCCACCATCCGGGGACCTGATAATTCACCCCTCCACTTT
clone_size: many; d_call: NA; v_call: TRBV11-2; cdr3_length: 15; j_call: TRBJ2-7; cdr3_aa: CASSPSTGTTYEQYF; cdr3_nt: TGTGCCAGCAGCCCCTCGACAGGCACGACCTACGAGCAGTACTTC
clone_size: few; d_call: NA; v_call: TRBV12-3/TRBV12-4; cdr3_length: 14; j_call: TRBJ2-3; cdr3_aa: CASSQSDGADTQYF; cdr3_nt: TGTGCCAGCAGTCAGTCGGACGGGGCAGATACGCAGTATTTT
clone_size: few; d_call: NA; v_call: TRBV28; cdr3_length: 14; j_call: TRBJ2-7; cdr3_aa: CASRTPRGLNEQYF; cdr3_nt: TGTGCCAGCAGAACCCCTCGGGGGCTGAATGAGCAGTACTTC
clone_size: NA; d_call: NA; v_call: TRBV19; cdr3_length: 16; j_call: TRBJ1-4; cdr3_aa: CASSDRRDTLNEKLFF; cdr3_nt: TGTGCCAGTAGCGACCGGAGGGACACTCTCAATGAAAAACTGTTTTTT
clone_size: many; d_call: NA; v_call: TRBV6-2/TRBV6-3; cdr3_length: 17; j_call: TRBJ1-5; cdr3_aa: CASSNPPELYSNQPQHF; cdr3_nt: TGTGCCAGCAGCAACCCTCCGGAACTCTATAGCAATCAGCCCCAGCATTTT
clone_size: many; d_call: NA; v_call: TRBV18; cdr3_length: 16; j_call: TRBJ2-6; cdr3_aa: CASSPTQVAGANVLTF; cdr3_nt: TGTGCCAGCTCCCCGACACAGGTCGCTGGGGCCAACGTCCTGACTTTC
clone_size: few; d_call: TRBD2; v_call: TRBV12-3/TRBV12-4; cdr3_length: 16; j_call: TRBJ2-1; cdr3_aa: CASSLERGMGYNEQFF; cdr3_nt: TGTGCCAGCAGTTTAGAGCGGGGCATGGGCTACAATGAGCAGTTCTTC
clone_size: many; d_call: NA; v_call: TRBV4-2; cdr3_length: 13; j_call: TRBJ1-4; cdr3_aa: CASRGASNEKLFF; cdr3_nt: TGTGCCAGCAGGGGTGCGTCTAATGAAAAACTGTTTTTT
clone_size: many; d_call: TRBD1; v_call: TRBV5-5; cdr3_length: 15; j_call: TRBJ2-7; cdr3_aa: CASSLETGRSYEQYF; cdr3_nt: TGTGCCAGCAGCTTGGAGACAGGGAGAAGCTACGAGCAGTACTTC
clone_size: many; d_call: NA; v_call: TRBV20-1; cdr3_length: 15; j_call: TRBJ2-7; cdr3_aa: CSARDLRGGGYEQYF; cdr3_nt: TGCAGTGCTAGAGATCTGAGGGGGGGCGGATACGAGCAGTACTTC
clone_size: NA; d_call: TRBD1; v_call: TRBV20-1; cdr3_length: 15; j_call: TRBJ2-5; cdr3_aa: CSARAPQGESETQYF; cdr3_nt: TGCAGTGCTAGAGCACCCCAGGGGGAGTCGGAGACCCAGTACTTC
clone_size: many; d_call: TRBD1; v_call: TRBV24-1; cdr3_length: 16; j_call: TRBJ2-3; cdr3_aa: CATSARGTGSTDTQYF; cdr3_nt: TGTGCCACCAGTGCAAGAGGGACAGGCTCCACAGATACGCAGTATTTT
clone_size: NA; d_call: NA; v_call: TRBV5-4; cdr3_length: 15; j_call: TRBJ2-5; cdr3_aa: CASSSDTTDQETQYF; cdr3_nt: TGTGCCAGCAGCTCGGACACCACAGACCAAGAGACCCAGTACTTC
clone_size: NA; d_call: TRBD1; v_call: TRBV7-9; cdr3_length: 17; j_call: TRBJ2-7; cdr3_aa: CASSPYSSTGKGYEQYF; cdr3_nt: TGTGCCAGCAGCCCATATTCTTCGACAGGGAAGGGCTACGAGCAGTACTTC
clone_size: many; d_call: NA; v_call: TRBV6-6; cdr3_length: 15; j_call: TRBJ1-4; cdr3_aa: CASRTAGSTNEKLFF; cdr3_nt: TGTGCCAGCAGAACAGCCGGATCAACTAATGAAAAACTGTTTTTT